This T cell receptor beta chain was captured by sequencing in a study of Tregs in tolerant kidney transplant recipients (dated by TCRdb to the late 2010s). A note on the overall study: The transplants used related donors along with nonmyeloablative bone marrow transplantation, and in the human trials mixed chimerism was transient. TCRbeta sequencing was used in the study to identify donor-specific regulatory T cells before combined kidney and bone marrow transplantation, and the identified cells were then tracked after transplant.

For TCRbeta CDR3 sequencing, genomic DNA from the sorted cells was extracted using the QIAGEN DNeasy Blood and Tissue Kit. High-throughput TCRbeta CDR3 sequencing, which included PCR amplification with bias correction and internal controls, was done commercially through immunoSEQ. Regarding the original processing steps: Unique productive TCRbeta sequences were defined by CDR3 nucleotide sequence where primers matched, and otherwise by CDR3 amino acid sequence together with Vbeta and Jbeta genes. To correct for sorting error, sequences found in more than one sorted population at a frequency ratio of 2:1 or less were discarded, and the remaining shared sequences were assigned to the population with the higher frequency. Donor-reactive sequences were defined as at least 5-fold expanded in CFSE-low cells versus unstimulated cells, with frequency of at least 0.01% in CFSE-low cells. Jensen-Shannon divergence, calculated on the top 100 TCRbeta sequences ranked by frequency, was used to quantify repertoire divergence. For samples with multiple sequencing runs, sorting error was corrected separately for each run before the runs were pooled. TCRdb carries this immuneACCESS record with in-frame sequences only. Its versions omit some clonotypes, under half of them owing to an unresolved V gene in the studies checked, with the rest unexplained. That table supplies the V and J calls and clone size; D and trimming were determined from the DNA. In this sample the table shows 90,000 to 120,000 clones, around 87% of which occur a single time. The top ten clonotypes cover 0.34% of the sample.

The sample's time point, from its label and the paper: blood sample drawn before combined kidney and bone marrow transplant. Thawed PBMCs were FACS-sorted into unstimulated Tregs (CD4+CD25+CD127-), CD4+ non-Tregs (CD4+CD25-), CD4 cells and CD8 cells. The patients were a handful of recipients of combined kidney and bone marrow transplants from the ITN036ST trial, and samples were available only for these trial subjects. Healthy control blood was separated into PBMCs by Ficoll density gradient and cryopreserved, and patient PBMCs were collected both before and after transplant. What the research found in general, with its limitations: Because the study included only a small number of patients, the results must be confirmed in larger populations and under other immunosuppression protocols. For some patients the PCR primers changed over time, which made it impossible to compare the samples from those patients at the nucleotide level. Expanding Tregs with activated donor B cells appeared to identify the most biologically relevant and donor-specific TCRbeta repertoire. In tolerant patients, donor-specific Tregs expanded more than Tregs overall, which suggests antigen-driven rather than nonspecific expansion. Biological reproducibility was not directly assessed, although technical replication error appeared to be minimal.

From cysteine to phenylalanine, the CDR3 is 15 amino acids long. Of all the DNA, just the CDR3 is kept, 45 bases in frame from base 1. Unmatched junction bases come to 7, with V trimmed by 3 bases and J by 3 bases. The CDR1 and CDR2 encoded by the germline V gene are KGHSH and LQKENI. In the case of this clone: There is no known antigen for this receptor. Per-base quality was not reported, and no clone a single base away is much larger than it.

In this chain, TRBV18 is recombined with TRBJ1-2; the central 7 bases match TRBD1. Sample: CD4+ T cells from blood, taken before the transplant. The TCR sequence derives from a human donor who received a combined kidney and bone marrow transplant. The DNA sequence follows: TGTGCCAGCTCACCGAGACAGGGCAGCGACTATGGCTACACCTTC. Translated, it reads CASSPRQGSDYGYTF.